There are many counts of the clone carrying this T cell receptor beta chain. As yet, its antigen is unknown. This CDR3 comprises 12 residues. The V gene's germline CDR1 is MDHEN and CDR2 SYDVKM. V gave up 8 bases and J gave up 8 bases, with 13 bases separating them. TCRdb ran MiXCR on the 5' RACE reads and lists one entry per CDR3 protein. The sample holds 250,000 to 300,000 distinct CDR3 sequences, roughly 16% seen once. These data belong to a study of T-cell memory formation after mild COVID-19. Whole-study findings and limits: Cross-reactive memory apparently joined, as some responding clones appeared in pre-infection memory.

Material: PBMCs or a T cell subset sorted from them (not recorded which). The rearrangement uses TRBV28 and TRBJ2-4, with a weak D call TRBD2 (6 bases). This TCR was sampled from a man younger than 35 who had mild COVID-19 (a few samples of this study predate the infection). Cell type and time point are not known. The DNA of the CDR3 is TGTGCCAGCGGGGGGAGGATTCACATTCAGTACTTC. Its protein product is CASGGRIHIQYF.